The entry that follows covers one TCR beta chain sequence. Its antigen is as yet unknown. The CDR3 has 15 residues. V gave up 2 bases and J gave up 3 bases; unmatched junction bases: 6. CDR1 and CDR2 (germline): MNHEY, SMNVEV (reference sequence). This sample was included in a study of OX40 agonist ivuxolimab in advanced cancers. At the level of the study: Treatment received earlier with anti-PD-1, anti-PD-L1 or anti-CTLA-4 agents was allowed, and approximately 40% had some.

The study's findings and limits: Low normalized T-cell clonal expansion also characterized some of the nonresponders. Among the least clonally expanded were partial responders at 0.1-3.0 mg/kg.

Data came from immunoSEQ multiplex PCR; TCRdb stores just in-frame clones and leaves some out. The top ten clones hold roughly 2.6% of a sample with over 75,000 clones, 90% to 95% of them seen once. Drawing of blood for sampling happened at baseline, at cycle 4 day 1, and at cycle 7 day 1. This clonotype was obtained from an adult with an advanced solid tumor such as melanoma, head and neck, liver or kidney cancer. This chain uses TRBV27 with TRBJ2-7, with 8 nucleotides matching TRBD2. Source: CD4+ or CD8+ T cells sorted from blood, taken in a trial of the OX40 agonist ivuxolimab. The CDR3 coding sequence is TGTGCCAGCAGTTTAGCGGGAGGAGGAAACTACGAGCAGTACTTC. Translating gives CASSLAGGGNYEQYF.